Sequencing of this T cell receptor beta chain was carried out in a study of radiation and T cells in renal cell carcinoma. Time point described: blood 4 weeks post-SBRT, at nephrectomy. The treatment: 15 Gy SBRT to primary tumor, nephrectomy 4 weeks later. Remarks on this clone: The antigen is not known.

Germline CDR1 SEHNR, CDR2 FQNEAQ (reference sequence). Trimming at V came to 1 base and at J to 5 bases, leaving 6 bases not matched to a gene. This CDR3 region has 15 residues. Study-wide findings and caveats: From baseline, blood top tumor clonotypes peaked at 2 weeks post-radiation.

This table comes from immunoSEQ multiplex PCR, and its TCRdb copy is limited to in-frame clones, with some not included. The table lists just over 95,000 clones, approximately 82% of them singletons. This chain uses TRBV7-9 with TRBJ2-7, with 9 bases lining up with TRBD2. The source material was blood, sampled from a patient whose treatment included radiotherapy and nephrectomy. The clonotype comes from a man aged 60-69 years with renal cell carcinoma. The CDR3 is CASSLDAGGHHEQYF. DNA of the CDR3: TGTGCCAGCAGCTTAGATGCGGGAGGGCACCACGAGCAGTACTTC.